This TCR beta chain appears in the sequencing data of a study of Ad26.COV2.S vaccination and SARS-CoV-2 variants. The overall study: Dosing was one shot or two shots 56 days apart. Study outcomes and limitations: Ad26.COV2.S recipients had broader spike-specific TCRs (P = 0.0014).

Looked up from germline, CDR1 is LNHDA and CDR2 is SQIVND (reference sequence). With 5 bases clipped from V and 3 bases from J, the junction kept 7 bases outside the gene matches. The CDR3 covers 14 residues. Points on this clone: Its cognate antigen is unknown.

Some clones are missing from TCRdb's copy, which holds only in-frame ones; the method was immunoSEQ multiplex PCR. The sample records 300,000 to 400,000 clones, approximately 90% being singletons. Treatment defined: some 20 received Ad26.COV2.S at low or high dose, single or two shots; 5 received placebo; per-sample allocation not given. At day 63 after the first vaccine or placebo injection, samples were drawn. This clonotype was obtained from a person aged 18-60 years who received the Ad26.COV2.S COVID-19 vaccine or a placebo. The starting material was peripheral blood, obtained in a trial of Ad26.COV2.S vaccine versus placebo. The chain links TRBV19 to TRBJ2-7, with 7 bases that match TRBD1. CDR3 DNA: TGTGCCAGTAGTCTCGACCGGGACAGCTACGAGCAGTACTTC. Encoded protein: CASSLDRDSYEQYF.